This T cell receptor beta chain was recovered during a study of shared clonotypes between healthy human individuals. Findings and limits, study-wide: Blood alone was sampled, and tissue repertoires likely differ. Naive CD4 clonotypes overlapped across several donors at approximately 5%.

Study processing details: With immunoSEQ giving junction-only sequences and no quality scores, filtering differed. Produced via immunoSEQ multiplex PCR; TCRdb's table is partial and in-frame only. The D gene and trimming were derived from the DNA, and the V and J assignments and clone size from that table. Of about 2.2 million clones in the sample, about 94% are singletons; the top ten hold about 1.7%. As concerns this clone: What it binds is not known.

Naive CD8 cells comprised CD45RO-negative, CCR7-positively selected cells, excluding terminally differentiated effector memory CD45RA+ cells. Every contributor of samples was a Caucasian grown-up residing in Nashville, Tennessee. Sequenced sample: naive CD8+ T cells from PBMCs. This clonotype was sampled from a man younger than 35 in good health. Some clones in this sample may be carry-over from other donors' samples.

The CDR3 protein is CASSPTGGFYGYTF. CDR3 nucleotide sequence: TGTGCCAGCAGTCCGACAGGGGGCTTCTATGGCTACACCTTC. The chain employs TRBV28 and TRBJ1-2; 10 bases match TRBD1. Germline V CDR1 and CDR2: MDHEN, SYDVKM. The CDR3 contains 14 residues. V dropped 5 bases and J dropped 4; count of bases not matched to a gene: 4.